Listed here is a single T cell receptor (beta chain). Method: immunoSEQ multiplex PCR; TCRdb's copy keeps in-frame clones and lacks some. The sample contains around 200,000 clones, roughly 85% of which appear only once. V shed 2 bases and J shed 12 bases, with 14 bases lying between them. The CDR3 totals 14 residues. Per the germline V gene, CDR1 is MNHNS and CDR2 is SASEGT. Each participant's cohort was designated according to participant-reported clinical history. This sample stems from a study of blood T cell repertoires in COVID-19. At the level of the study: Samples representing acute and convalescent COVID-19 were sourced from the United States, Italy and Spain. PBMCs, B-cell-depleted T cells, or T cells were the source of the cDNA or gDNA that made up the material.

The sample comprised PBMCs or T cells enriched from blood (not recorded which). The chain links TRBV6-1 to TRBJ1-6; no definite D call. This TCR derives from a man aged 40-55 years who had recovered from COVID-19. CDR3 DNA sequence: TGTGCCAGCAGTGAAACGGGTTTTCTGTTACCCCTCCACTTT. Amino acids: CASSETGFLLPLHF.